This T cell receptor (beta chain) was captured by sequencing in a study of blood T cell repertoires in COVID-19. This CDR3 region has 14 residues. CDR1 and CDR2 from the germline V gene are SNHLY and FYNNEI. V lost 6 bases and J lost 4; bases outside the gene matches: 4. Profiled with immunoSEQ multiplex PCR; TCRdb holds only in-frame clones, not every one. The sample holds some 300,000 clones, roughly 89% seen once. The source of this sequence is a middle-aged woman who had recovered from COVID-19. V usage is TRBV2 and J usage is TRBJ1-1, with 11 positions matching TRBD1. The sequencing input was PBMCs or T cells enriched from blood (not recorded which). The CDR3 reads CASRDRGLVTEAFF. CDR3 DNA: TGTGCCAGCAGGGACAGGGGGCTTGTCACTGAAGCTTTCTTT.